The T cell receptor (beta chain) described here comes from a study of glioma-infiltrating T cells. TCR alpha and beta CDR3 regions were amplified from RNA using iRepertoire nested multiplex PCR. MiXCR, applied by TCRdb to the multiplex PCR reads, yields one record per CDR3 protein. Of about 410,000 distinct CDR3 sequences listed, more than 35% are singletons. Germline lookup yields CDR1 LNHNV and CDR2 YYDKDF (reference sequence). This CDR3 region has 13 residues. Remarks on this clonotype: Germline is not matched at one junction end, which may reflect a read error.

This sequence originates from a human donor with low-grade glioma or glioblastoma, undergoing nonglioma brain surgery, or in good health (not recorded which). J is TRBJ2-2 and V is TRBV15; tentatively, D is TRBD2 (5 bases). The sequenced sample was glioma tissue, nonneoplastic brain tissue, or PBMCs (not recorded which). The DNA of the CDR3 is TGTGCCACCAGCAGAATGTACACCGGGGAGCCGTTTTTT. It codes for CATSRMYTGEPFF.